This T cell receptor beta chain was sequenced in a study of cytotoxic CD8 clonotypes in ibrutinib-treated CLL. For the study at large: Mean per-sample yields comprised around 260,000 productive templates and 94,082 productive rearrangements.

Produced via immunoSEQ multiplex PCR; TCRdb's table is partial and in-frame only. The table has about 200,000 clones, around 72% seen once. Germline V gene lookup returns CDR1 SGHTA and CDR2 FQGNSA. The V and J ends lost 0 bases and 8 bases, in that order; junction bases with no gene match: 8. This CDR3 comprises 15 residues. The source of this sequence is a human donor with chronic lymphocytic leukemia. V usage is TRBV7-2 and J usage is TRBJ2-5, with TRBD2 matching over 8 bases. The sequences come from PBMCs, collected after 24 months of ibrutinib treatment. The CDR3 DNA reads as TGTGCCAGCAGCTTAGCCGGGACTAGTGACGTCACCCAGTACTTC. Translation gives CASSLAGTSDVTQYF.